Listed here are 31 T cell receptor beta chains from one sample, sequenced in a study of blood T cells in healthy people across ages (dated by TCRdb to 2013 to 2016). The library was generated by 5' RACE. The instrument given in TCRdb is Illumina HiSeq 2500. A second PCR of roughly 7 to 11 cycles was performed with a sample-barcoded 5' primer and a J-beta primer mix. Clones were called with MiXCR by TCRdb after fastp trimmed the public reads at Q25, and only in-frame beta chains were retained. For every CDR3 protein sequence, its rows merge into one entry that carries the most common genes and DNA. This sample lists roughly 790,000 distinct CDR3 sequences; about 40% were detected once. 20% of the sample rests with the top ten. Sequencing used blood. Source of these receptors: a woman in her sixties in good health.

The V gene is TRBV28, the J gene TRBJ2-1, with TRBD1 as a possible D gene (6 bases). V was pared by 2 bases and J by 6 bases, with 11 bases between. Germline CDR1 MDHEN, CDR2 SYDVKM. The CDR3 has 14 amino acids. Written as DNA, the CDR3 is TGTGCCAGCAGTTTAGGGGGACATCCCAATGAGCAGTTCTTC. As protein: CASSLGGHPNEQFF. Supplemented by reference TRBV28 and TRBJ2-1, the full variable domain reads DVKVTQSSRYLVKRTGEKVFLECVQDMDHENMFWYRQDPGLGLRLIYFSYDVKMKEKGDIPEGYSVSREKKERFSLILESASTNQTSMYLCASSLGGHPNEQFFGPGTRLTVL.

This clonotype was observed a handful of times. The chain uses TRBV11-3 and TRBJ2-7; 7 positions agree with TRBD2. Germline lookup yields CDR1 SGHNT and CDR2 YENEEA. The J segment lost 3 bases and the V segment lost 1 base, leaving 6 bases of the junction unmatched. The CDR3 consists of 15 residues. DNA for the CDR3: TGTGCCAGCAGCTTAGGGGGAGGGCAGGGCTACGAGCAGTACTTC. This gives the protein CASSLGGGQGYEQYF.

This clonotype has just a few counts. The rearrangement joins TRBV6-5 to TRBJ2-1; possibly TRBD1 for D (5 bases). Germline assignment: CDR1 MNHEY and CDR2 SVGAGI. V was clipped by 2 bases and J by 9 bases, with 14 bases between them. The CDR3 loop spans 14 amino acids. The CDR3 loop reads CASSYGQGDSEQFF. The CDR3 nucleotides are TGTGCCAGCAGTTACGGTCAGGGTGACAGTGAGCAGTTCTTC.

The chain couples TRBV29-1 to TRBJ1-1, with D possibly being TRBD1 (5 bases). V was shortened by 6 bases and J by 4 bases, with 18 bases between the two germline ends. The CDR3 has 14 amino acids. Germline V lookup: CDR1 SQVTM, CDR2 ANQGSEA. The CDR3 region is CSVRPYGGSTEAFF. DNA of the CDR3: TGCAGCGTCCGGCCTTACGGGGGAAGCACTGAAGCTTTCTTT.

Comments on this clonotype: The junction departs from the called germline gene at one end, perhaps through a read error. CDR3 amino acids: CASNQDPLGAYNEQFF. DNA for the CDR3: TGTGCCAGCAACCAAGACCCCCTAGGTGCCTACAATGAGCAGTTCTTC. The V and J genes are TRBV4-2 and TRBJ2-1; unclear D gene. This CDR3 has 16 amino acids. Per the germline V gene, CDR1 is LGHNA and CDR2 is YNFKEQ.

A remark on this clonotype: Just one base apart from a much larger clone, this may be a read error. The chain carries TRBV7-2 and TRBJ2-1, with TRBD2 matching 8 bases. Gene TRBJ2-7 matches the end of the DNA better, so the J call may be wrong. Germline-derived CDR1 and CDR2 are SGHTA and FQGNSA. The CDR3 consists of 19 residues. The CDR3 DNA is TGTGCCAGCAGGGAGGATAGGCTAGCGGGCTTCAGCTCCTACAATGAGCAGTACTTC. Translated: CASREDRLAGFSSYNEQYF.

This clonotype was detected only a few times. V is TRBV7-9 and J is TRBJ2-1, with D unresolved. V lost 3 bases and J lost 5, with 11 bases in between. CDR3 length equals 14 residues. Looked up from germline, CDR1 is SEHNR and CDR2 is FQNEAQ (reference sequence). The CDR3 DNA is TGTGCCAGCAGCTTGACCCAACCACACAATGAGCAGTTCTTC. Its translation: CASSLTQPHNEQFF. The complete variable domain, with remaining parts taken from reference TRBV7-9 and TRBJ2-1, reads DTGVSQNPRHKITKRGQNVTFRCDPISEHNRLYWYRQTLGQGPEFLTYFQNEAQLEKSRLLSDRFSAERPKGSFSTLEIQRTEQGDSAMYLCASSLTQPHNEQFFGPGTRLTVL.

In the case of this clonotype: Germline and junction disagree at one end, which may indicate a read error. The CDR3: CASSFSTRQKYEQHF. The DNA of the CDR3 is TGTGCCAGCAGTTTCTCTACCCGACAGAAATACGAGCAGCACTTC. The chain uses TRBV28 and TRBJ2-5, with D maybe TRBD1 (5 bases). The CDR3 is made up of 15 amino acids. Germline CDR1 reads MDHEN; CDR2 reads SYDVKM.

In DNA, the CDR3 is TGTGCCAGCAGCCCAAGGGGAGGAGAGTCCGGGGAGCTGTTTTTT. Protein sequence: CASSPRGGESGELFF. The rearrangement joins TRBV3-1 to TRBJ2-2, with D perhaps TRBD2 (6 bases). CDR1 is LGHDT and CDR2 is YNNKEL in the germline V gene (reference sequence). Trimming shortened V by 4 bases and J by 6 bases, and 15 bases separated the two germline ends. The CDR3 length is 15 residues.

The V and J genes are TRBV6-5 and TRBJ2-1, with TRBD2 matching over 9 bases. Germline lookup yields CDR1 MNHEY and CDR2 SVGAGI. There are 17 residues in the CDR3. With 0 bases clipped from V and 0 bases from J, the junction kept 3 bases outside the gene matches. CDR3 DNA: TGTGCCAGCAGTTACTCGTCTAGCGGGAACTCCTACAATGAGCAGTTCTTC. Translated: CASSYSSSGNSYNEQFF.

In DNA form, the CDR3 reads TGTGCCAGCAGTTTAAGGACTAGCGGGGGGCGACAGAATGAGCAGTTCTTC. This translates into CASSLRTSGGRQNEQFF. This chain joins TRBV12-3 or TRBV12-4 and TRBJ2-1; 14 bases are shared with TRBD2. This CDR3 spans 17 amino acids. The J segment lost 7 bases and the V segment lost 2 bases, leaving 7 bases of the junction unmatched.

A few counts support this clonotype. The chain joins TRBV9 to TRBJ2-7, with TRBD1 identical over 10 bases. The CDR3 covers 15 residues. The germline V gene encodes CDR1 SGDLS and CDR2 YYNGEE. V lost 3 bases, J lost 1 base, and 4 bases stayed unmatched. CDR3 nucleotides: TGTGCCAGCAGCGGGGGGACAGGGGCTTCCTACGAGCAGTACTTC. Amino acid sequence: CASSGGTGASYEQYF.

The rearrangement uses TRBV6-4 and TRBJ2-5; D ambiguous. The DNA matches TRBJ2-1 better at its end, which makes the J call doubtful. The length of the CDR3 is 13 residues. CDR1 and CDR2 (germline): MRHNA, SNTAGT. The CDR3 region is CASSPNSQETQFF. The CDR3, as DNA: TGTGCCAGCAGTCCAAACAGTCAAGAGACCCAGTTCTTC.

The V gene is TRBV28, the J gene TRBJ2-5, with D perhaps given as TRBD1 or TRBD2 (5 bases each). The CDR3 length is 15 residues. Trimming shortened V by 6 bases and J by 4 bases, and 18 bases separated the two germline ends. From germline, CDR1 is MDHEN and CDR2 SYDVKM. This chain's CDR3 is CASRPSTGPGETQYF. CDR3 nucleotides: TGTGCCAGCAGACCTAGCACGGGACCGGGAGAGACCCAGTACTTC. Filled out from reference TRBV28 and TRBJ2-5, the complete variable domain reads DVKVTQSSRYLVKRTGEKVFLECVQDMDHENMFWYRQDPGLGLRLIYFSYDVKMKEKGDIPEGYSVSREKKERFSLILESASTNQTSMYLCASRPSTGPGETQYFGPGTRLLVL.

Note on this clonotype: One junction end disagrees with the germline gene, perhaps due to a read error. The chain joins TRBV20-1 to TRBJ1-5; the D gene is possibly TRBD1 (5 bases). The CDR3 loop spans 12 amino acids. Germline V gene data show CDR1 as DFQATT and CDR2 as SNEGSKA (reference sequence). CDR3 DNA sequence: TGCAGTGCTGGACTCCAGGGTCAGCCACAGCATTTT. This codes for CSAGLQGQPQHF.

This clonotype was picked up a small number of times. V usage is TRBV3-1 and J usage is TRBJ1-1; D unresolved. Trimming stripped 0 bases from V and 3 bases from J, with 17 bases between. From germline, CDR1 is LGHDT and CDR2 YNNKEL (reference sequence). The CDR3 is 17 amino acids. The CDR3 DNA follows: TGTGCCAGCAGCCAAGACCAAGTGCAACCCGGAGACACTGAAGCTTTCTTT. It specifies CASSQDQVQPGDTEAFF. Full variable domain (missing parts from reference TRBV3-1 and TRBJ1-1): DTAVSQTPKYLVTQMGNDKSIKCEQNLGHDTMYWYKQDSKKFLKIMFSYNNKELIINETVPNRFSPKSPDKAHLNLHINSLELGDSAVYFCASSQDQVQPGDTEAFFGQGTRLTVV.

Points on this clonotype: At one end, the junction sequence differs from germline, possibly due to a read error. The chain is built from TRBV6-2 or TRBV6-3 and TRBJ2-7; 9 bases map to TRBD2. This CDR3 has 19 amino acids. Per germline, CDR1 MNHEY and CDR2 SVGEGT. The CDR3 coding sequence is TGTGCCGGCAGTTCCCCCAAGGTAGCGGGAGAGGGGGTATTCTACGAGCAGTACTTC. The encoded protein is CAGSSPKVAGEGVFYEQYF.

The chain has TRBV4-1 and TRBJ1-2; 7 nucleotides line up with TRBD1. The V segment lost 3 bases and the J segment 1 base; nucleotides outside the gene matches: 8. The CDR3 is 16 amino acids. The germline V gene encodes CDR1 MGHRA and CDR2 YSYEKL. DNA for the CDR3: TGCGCCAGCAGCCATCTCGGACAGGAGGGTAACTATGGCTACACCTTC. Protein sequence: CASSHLGQEGNYGYTF.

The rearrangement uses TRBV10-1 and TRBJ1-1, with 9 nucleotides matching TRBD1. The CDR3 sequence is 15 residues long. V was clipped by 5 bases and J by 1 base; unmatched bases: 5. Germline V gene data show CDR1 as WNHNN and CDR2 as SYGVQD (reference sequence). CDR3 nucleotides: TGCGCCAGCAGTTCCGCGACAGGGGGGAACACTGAAGCTTTCTTT. Translated: CASSSATGGNTEAFF.

This rearrangement joins TRBV29-1 to TRBJ2-7; D is tentatively TRBD1 or TRBD2 (5 bases each). There are 15 residues in the CDR3. Between the trimmed V and J ends, which lost 0 bases and 2 bases, there was a span of 14 bases. Germline V gene data show CDR1 as SQVTM and CDR2 as ANQGSEA. The CDR3: CSVEEGPLSAYEQYF. CDR3 DNA sequence: TGCAGCGTTGAAGAGGGACCTCTGAGCGCCTACGAGCAGTACTTC.

The chain couples TRBV5-1 to TRBJ2-3; TRBD1 agrees at 12 bases. CDR3 length: 15 amino acids. Germline V gene sequence: CDR1 SGHRS, CDR2 YFSETQ. Trimming at V came to 4 bases and at J to 4 bases, leaving 4 bases not matched to a gene. DNA of the CDR3: TGCGCCAGCAGCGGGGGGACAGGGGGCGCAGATACGCAGTATTTT. Encoded protein: CASSGGTGGADTQYF.

The chain uses TRBV6-2 or TRBV6-3 and TRBJ2-1; D unclear. The germline V and J ends were trimmed by 6 bases and 10 bases, with 19 bases remaining between them. The length of the CDR3 is 14 residues. Germline V gene lookup returns CDR1 MNHEY and CDR2 SVGEGT. CDR3 protein: CASRTDGNFKEQFF. CDR3 coding DNA: TGTGCCAGCAGGACGGACGGAAACTTCAAGGAGCAGTTCTTC.

The chain is built from TRBV2 and TRBJ2-3; 8 bases align to TRBD2. Germline lookup yields CDR1 SNHLY and CDR2 FYNNEI. This CDR3 is built from 14 residues. The V segment lost 4 bases and the J segment 3 bases; nucleotides outside the gene matches: 3. The CDR3: CASSGASGTDTQYF. Here the CDR3 DNA reads TGTGCCAGCAGTGGGGCTAGCGGGACAGATACGCAGTATTTT.

V and J are TRBV20-1 and TRBJ1-5; TRBD1 is a possible D gene (5 bases). Per germline, CDR1 DFQATT and CDR2 SNEGSKA (reference sequence). With 6 bases removed from V and 0 bases from J, the gap between germline ends came to 18 bases. This CDR3 contains 16 residues. CDR3: CSARSRGIYSNQPQHF. DNA for the CDR3: TGCAGTGCCAGATCCCGGGGGATATATAGCAATCAGCCCCAGCATTTT.

V usage is TRBV12-3 or TRBV12-4 and J usage is TRBJ1-2, with D hard to call. V lost 5 bases and J 3 bases, leaving 19 bases between the germline ends. This CDR3 contains 16 residues. In DNA, the CDR3 is TGTGCCAGCAGTAACCTCGGGAGCCCCCGTGACTATGGCTACACCTTC. Translation gives CASSNLGSPRDYGYTF.

This clonotype was counted between two and nine times. J is TRBJ1-5 and V is TRBV20-1; 10 nucleotides line up with TRBD1. CDR1 is DFQATT, CDR2 SNEGSKA, per germline (reference sequence). The junction had 7 bases not matched to a gene; V was cut back by 6 bases and J by 5 bases. The CDR3 contains 14 residues. The CDR3 sequence: CSAALGTGDQPQHF. CDR3 nucleotide sequence: TGCAGTGCGGCCCTAGGGACAGGGGATCAGCCCCAGCATTTT.

This clonotype was recorded a few times. The rearrangement uses TRBV2 and TRBJ2-3, with 7 bases lining up with TRBD2. The V segment lost 1 base and the J segment 4 bases; nucleotides outside the gene matches: 2. Germline V lookup: CDR1 SNHLY, CDR2 FYNNEI. The CDR3 has 14 amino acids. This CDR3 is CASSEGGGSDTQYF. Written as DNA, the CDR3 is TGTGCCAGCAGTGAAGGCGGGGGTTCAGATACGCAGTATTTT.

V is TRBV18 and J is TRBJ2-1; 7 bases are shared with TRBD2. With the DNA end fitting TRBJ2-7 better, the J assignment may be wrong. This CDR3 has 15 residues. Germline lookup yields CDR1 KGHSH and CDR2 LQKENI. The CDR3 protein is CASSPGGKEDNEQYF. The CDR3 coding sequence is TGTGCCAGCTCACCCGGGGGGAAAGAGGACAATGAGCAGTACTTC.

Regarding this clonotype: A much larger clone sits a single nucleotide away, making a read error possible. This rearrangement joins TRBV10-3 to TRBJ2-1; 10 bases are a match to TRBD2. Germline V gene lookup returns CDR1 ENHRY and CDR2 SYGVKD. The V gene end was trimmed by 4 bases and the J gene end by 2 bases; junction bases not matched to a gene: 11. CDR3 size: 18 residues. The CDR3 DNA is TGTGCCATCAGTGGGGCTAGCGGGAGCCTGCTGACCTACAATGAGCAGTTCTTC. This codes for CAISGASGSLLTYNEQFF.

V usage is TRBV9 and J usage is TRBJ2-3, with a tentative D call TRBD2 (6 bases). Per germline, CDR1 SGDLS and CDR2 YYNGEE. The V end lost 0 bases, the J end lost 2 bases, and 13 bases lay between the germline ends. The CDR3 runs to 16 residues. CDR3 DNA: TGTGCCAGCAGCGTAGGGGGGGACTCATTCACAGATACGCAGTATTTT. Translated: CASSVGGDSFTDTQYF.

This clonotype was detected a few times. The chain uses TRBV5-5 and TRBJ1-2; D is unresolved. V shed 0 bases and J shed 8 bases, with 17 bases lying between them. CDR1 and CDR2 (germline): SGHKS, YYEKEE (reference sequence). This CDR3 has 15 amino acids. CDR3 region: CASSLGTLQTGGYTF. The CDR3, as DNA: TGTGCCAGCAGCTTGGGAACCCTCCAAACTGGGGGCTACACCTTC.